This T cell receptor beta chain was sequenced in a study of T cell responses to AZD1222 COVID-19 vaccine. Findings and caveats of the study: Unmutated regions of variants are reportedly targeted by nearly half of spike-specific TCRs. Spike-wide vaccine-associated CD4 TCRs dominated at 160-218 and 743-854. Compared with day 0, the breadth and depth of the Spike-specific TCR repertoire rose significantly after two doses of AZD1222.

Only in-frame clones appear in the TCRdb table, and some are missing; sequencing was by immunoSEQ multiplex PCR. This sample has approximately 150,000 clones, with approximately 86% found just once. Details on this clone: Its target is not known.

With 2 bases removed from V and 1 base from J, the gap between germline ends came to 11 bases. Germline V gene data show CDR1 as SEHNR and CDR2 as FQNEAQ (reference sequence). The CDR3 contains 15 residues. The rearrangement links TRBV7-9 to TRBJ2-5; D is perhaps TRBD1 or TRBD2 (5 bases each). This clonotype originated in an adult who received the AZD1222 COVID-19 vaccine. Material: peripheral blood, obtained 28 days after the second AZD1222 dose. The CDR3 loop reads CASSLYGAPQETQYF. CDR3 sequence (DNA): TGTGCCAGCAGCTTATACGGGGCCCCCCAAGAGACCCAGTACTTC.